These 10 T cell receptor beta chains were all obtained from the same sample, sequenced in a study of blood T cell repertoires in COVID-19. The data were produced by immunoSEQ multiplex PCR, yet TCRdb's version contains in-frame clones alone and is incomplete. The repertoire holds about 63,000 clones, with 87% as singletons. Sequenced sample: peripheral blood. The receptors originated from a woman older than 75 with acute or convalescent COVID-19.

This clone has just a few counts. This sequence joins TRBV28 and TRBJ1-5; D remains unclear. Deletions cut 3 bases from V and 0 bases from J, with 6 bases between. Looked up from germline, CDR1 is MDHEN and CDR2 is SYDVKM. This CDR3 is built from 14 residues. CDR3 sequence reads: CASSFVLSNQPQHF. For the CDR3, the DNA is TGTGCCAGCAGTTTTGTCCTTAGCAATCAGCCCCAGCATTTT.

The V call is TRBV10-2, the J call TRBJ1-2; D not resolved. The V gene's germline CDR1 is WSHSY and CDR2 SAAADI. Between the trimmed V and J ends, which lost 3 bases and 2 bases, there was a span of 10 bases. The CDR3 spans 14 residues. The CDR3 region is CASSDRGENYGYTF. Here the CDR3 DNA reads TGCGCCAGCAGTGATCGGGGTGAAAACTATGGCTACACCTTC.

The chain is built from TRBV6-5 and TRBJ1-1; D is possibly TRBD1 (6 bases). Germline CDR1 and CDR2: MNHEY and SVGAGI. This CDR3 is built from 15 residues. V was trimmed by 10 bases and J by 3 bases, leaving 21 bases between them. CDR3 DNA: TGTGCCACTACGACAATGGGGGCTCAGTACACTGAAGCTTTCTTT. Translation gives CATTTMGAQYTEAFF.

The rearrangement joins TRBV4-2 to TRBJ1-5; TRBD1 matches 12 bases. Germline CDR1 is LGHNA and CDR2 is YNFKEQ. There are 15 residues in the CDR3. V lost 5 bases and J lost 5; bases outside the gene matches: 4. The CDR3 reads CASSRDRGLYQPQHF. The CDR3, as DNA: TGTGCCAGCAGCAGGGACAGGGGGCTCTATCAGCCCCAGCATTTT.

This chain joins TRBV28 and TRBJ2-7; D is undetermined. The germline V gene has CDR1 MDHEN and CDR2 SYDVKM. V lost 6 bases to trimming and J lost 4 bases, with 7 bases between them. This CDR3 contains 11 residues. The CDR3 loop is CASSNSYEQYF. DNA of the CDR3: TGTGCCAGCAGCAACAGTTACGAGCAGTACTTC. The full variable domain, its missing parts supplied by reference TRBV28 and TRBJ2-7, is DVKVTQSSRYLVKRTGEKVFLECVQDMDHENMFWYRQDPGLGLRLIYFSYDVKMKEKGDIPEGYSVSREKKERFSLILESASTNQTSMYLCASSNSYEQYFGPGTRLTVT.

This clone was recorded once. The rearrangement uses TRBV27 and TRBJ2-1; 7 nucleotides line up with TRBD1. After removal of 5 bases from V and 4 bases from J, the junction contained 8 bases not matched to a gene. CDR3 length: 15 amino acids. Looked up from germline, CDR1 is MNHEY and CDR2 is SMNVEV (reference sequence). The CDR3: CASSRGDSLYNEQFF. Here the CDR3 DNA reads TGTGCCAGCAGTAGAGGGGACAGCTTATACAATGAGCAGTTCTTC.

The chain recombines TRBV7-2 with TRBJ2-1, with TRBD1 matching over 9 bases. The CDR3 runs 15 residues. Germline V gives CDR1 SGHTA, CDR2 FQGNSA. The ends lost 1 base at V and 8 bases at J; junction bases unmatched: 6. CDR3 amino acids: CASSLVTGGRDEQFF. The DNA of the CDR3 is TGTGCCAGCAGCTTAGTCACAGGGGGCAGGGATGAGCAGTTCTTC.

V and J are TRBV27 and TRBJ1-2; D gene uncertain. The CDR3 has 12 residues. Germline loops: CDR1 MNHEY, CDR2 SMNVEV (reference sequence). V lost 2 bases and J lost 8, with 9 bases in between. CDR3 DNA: TGTGCCAGCAGTTTACCCGGAGGCGGCTACACCTTC. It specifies CASSLPGGGYTF.

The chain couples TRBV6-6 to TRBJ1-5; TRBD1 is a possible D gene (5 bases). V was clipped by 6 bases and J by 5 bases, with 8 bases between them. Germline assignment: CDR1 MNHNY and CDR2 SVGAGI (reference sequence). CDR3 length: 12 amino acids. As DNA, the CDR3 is TGTGCCAGCAGGGGAGGGGATCAGCCCCAGCATTTT. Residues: CASRGGDQPQHF.

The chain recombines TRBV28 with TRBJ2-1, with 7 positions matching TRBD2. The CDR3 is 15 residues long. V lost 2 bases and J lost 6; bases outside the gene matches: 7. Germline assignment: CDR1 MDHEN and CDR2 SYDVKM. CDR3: CASSLGTPGGNEQFF. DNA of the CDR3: TGTGCCAGCAGTTTAGGAACGCCGGGGGGCAATGAGCAGTTCTTC.